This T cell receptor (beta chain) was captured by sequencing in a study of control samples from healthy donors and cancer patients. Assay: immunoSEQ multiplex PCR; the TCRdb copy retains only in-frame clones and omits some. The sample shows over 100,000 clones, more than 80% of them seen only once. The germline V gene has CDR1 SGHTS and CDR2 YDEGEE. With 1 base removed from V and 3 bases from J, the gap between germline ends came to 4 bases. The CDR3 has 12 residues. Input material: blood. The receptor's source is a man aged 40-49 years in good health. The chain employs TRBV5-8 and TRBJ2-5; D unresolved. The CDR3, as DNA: TGTGCCAGCAGCTTGACAGAAGAGACCCAGTACTTC. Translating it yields CASSLTEETQYF. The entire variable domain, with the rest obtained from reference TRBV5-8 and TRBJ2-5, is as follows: EAGVTQSPTHLIKTRGQQATLRCSPISGHTSVYWYQQALGLGLQFLLWYDEGEERNRGNFPPRFSGRQFPNYSSELNVNALELEDSALYLCASSLTEETQYFGPGTRLLVL.